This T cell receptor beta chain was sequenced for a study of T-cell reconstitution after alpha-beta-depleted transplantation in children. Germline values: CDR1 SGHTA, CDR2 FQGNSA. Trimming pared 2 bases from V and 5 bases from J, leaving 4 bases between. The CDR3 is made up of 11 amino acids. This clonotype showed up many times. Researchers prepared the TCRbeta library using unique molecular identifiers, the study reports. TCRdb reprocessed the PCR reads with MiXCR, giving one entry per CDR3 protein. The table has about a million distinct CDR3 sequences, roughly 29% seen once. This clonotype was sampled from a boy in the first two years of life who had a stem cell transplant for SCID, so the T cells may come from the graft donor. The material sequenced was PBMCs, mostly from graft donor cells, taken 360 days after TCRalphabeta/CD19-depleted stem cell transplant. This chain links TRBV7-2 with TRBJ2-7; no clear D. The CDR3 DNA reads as TGTGCCAGCAGCTTAATGGACGAGCAGTACTTC. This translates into CASSLMDEQYF.